One T cell receptor beta chain is described in this entry. Its antigen is unidentified. Trimming cost V 4 bases and J 0 bases, with 12 bases left between them. The CDR3 spans 16 residues. The germline V gene has CDR1 SNHLY and CDR2 FYNNEI. These data are taken from a study of cytomegalovirus exposure and HLA in healthy donors. General study results and limits: Across donors, sequencing depth was assumed by presence/absence analyses to be roughly uniform. It was confirmed in vitro that a few of the CMV-associated chains were specific for CMV antigens. Earlier analysis looked at TCR beta V segments, and most were productive about 87% or about 30% of the time. According to a later analysis, donors in an Asian-associated ancestry cluster reportedly had fewer N-insertions than the approximately 720-donor mean.

A multiplex PCR was run with 60 Vbeta primers and 13 Jbeta primers. Repertoires were generated with immunoSEQ multiplex PCR, while TCRdb's copy carries only in-frame clones and drops some. The profile shows 170,000 or so clones, roughly four fifths of them singletons. The origin of this receptor is a girl aged 5-17 years in good health and CMV-seropositive. Material for sequencing was PBMCs. The rearrangement joins TRBV2 to TRBJ1-4; D uncertain. Here the CDR3 DNA reads TGTGCCAGCAGTGCCCGTGACATTGCAACTAATGAAAAACTGTTTTTT. This encodes CASSARDIATNEKLFF.